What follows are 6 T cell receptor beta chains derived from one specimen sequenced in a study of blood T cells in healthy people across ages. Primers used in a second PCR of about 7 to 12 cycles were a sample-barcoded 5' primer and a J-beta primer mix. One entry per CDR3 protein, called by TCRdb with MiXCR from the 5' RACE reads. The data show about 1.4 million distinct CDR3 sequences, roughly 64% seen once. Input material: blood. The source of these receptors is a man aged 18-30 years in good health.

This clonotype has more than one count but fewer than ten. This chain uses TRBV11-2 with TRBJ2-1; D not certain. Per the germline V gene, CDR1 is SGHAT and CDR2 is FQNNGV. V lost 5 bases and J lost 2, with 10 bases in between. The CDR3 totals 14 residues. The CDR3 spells CASSMYPPYNEQFF. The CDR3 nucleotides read TGTGCCAGCAGCATGTACCCCCCCTACAATGAGCAGTTCTTC.

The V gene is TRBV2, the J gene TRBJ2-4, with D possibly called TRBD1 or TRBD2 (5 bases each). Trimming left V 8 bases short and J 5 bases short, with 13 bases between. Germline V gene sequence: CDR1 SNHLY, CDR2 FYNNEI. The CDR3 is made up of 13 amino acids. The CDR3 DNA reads TGTGCCAGCGCCGAGGGGTGGGAAAACATTCAGTACTTC. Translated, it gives CASAEGWENIQYF.

The chain's CDR3 is CASSYSPELIPMSGGRRETQYF. Here the CDR3 DNA reads TGTGCCAGCAGTTACAGCCCCGAATTAATCCCCATGTCGGGAGGGAGGAGGGAGACCCAGTACTTC. The rearrangement joins TRBV6-2 or TRBV6-3 to TRBJ2-5, with TRBD2 matching 8 bases. Unmatched junction bases numbered 28, after V lost 2 bases and J lost 5 bases. CDR3 length: 22 residues. Germline CDR1 reads MNHEY; CDR2 reads SVGEGT.

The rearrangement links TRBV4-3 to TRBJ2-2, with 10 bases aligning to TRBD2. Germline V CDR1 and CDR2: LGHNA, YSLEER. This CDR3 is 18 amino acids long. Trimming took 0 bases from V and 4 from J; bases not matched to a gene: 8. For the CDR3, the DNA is TGCGCCAGCAGCCAAGATCCACCCAGCGGGGGGGCCACCGGGGAGCTGTTTTTT. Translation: CASSQDPPSGGATGELFF.

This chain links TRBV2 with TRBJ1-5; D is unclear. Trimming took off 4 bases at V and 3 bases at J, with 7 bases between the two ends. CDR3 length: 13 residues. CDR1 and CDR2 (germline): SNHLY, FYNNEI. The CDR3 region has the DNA TGTGCCAGCAGTGTCCAACTCAATCAGCCCCAGCATTTT. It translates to CASSVQLNQPQHF.

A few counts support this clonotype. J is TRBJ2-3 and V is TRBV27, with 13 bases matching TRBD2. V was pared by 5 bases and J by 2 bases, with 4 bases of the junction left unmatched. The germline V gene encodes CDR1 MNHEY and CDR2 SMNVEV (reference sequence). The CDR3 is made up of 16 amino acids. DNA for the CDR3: TGTGCCAGCAGTCTGGGACTAGCGGGGATCACAGATACGCAGTATTTT. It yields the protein CASSLGLAGITDTQYF.